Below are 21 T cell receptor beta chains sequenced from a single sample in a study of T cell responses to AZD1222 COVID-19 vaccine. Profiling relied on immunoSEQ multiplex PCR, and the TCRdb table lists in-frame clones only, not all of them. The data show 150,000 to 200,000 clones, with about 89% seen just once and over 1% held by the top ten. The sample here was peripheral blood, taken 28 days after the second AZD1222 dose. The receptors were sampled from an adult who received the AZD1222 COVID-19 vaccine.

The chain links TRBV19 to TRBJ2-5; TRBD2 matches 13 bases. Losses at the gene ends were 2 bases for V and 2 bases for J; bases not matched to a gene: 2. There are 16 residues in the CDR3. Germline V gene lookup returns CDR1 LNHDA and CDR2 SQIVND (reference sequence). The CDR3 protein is CASSITSGGAQETQYF. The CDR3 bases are TGTGCCAGTAGTATAACTAGCGGGGGGGCTCAAGAGACCCAGTACTTC.

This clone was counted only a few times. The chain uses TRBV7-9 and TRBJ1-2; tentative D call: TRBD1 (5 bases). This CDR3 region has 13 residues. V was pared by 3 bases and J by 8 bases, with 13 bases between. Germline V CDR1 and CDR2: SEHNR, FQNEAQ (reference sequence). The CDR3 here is CASSFQGEGGYTF. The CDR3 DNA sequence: TGTGCCAGCAGCTTCCAGGGTGAAGGAGGCTACACCTTC.

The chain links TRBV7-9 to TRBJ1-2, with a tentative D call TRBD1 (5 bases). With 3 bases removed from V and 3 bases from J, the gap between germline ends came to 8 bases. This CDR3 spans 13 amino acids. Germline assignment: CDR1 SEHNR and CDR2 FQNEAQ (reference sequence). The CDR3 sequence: CASSLTGDYGYTF. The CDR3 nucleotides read TGTGCCAGCAGCTTGACGGGGGACTATGGCTACACCTTC.

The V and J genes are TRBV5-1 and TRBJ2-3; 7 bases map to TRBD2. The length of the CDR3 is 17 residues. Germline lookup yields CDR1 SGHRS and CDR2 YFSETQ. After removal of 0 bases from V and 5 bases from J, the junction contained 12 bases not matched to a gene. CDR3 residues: CASSLGGSSGTLDTQYF. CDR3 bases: TGCGCCAGCAGCTTGGGGGGGTCCAGCGGGACTCTAGATACGCAGTATTTT.

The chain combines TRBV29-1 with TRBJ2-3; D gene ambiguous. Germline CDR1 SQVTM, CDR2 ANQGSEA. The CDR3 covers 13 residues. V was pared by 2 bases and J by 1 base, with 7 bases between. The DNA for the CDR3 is TGCAGCGTTGAAAAGTCAGGCACAGATACGCAGTATTTT. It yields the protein CSVEKSGTDTQYF.

CDR3 region: CASSRPSGGVGYEQYF. DNA for the CDR3: TGTGCCAGCAGCCGCCCGAGCGGAGGGGTTGGGTACGAGCAGTACTTC. V is TRBV7-6 and J is TRBJ2-7; perhaps TRBD2 as D (6 bases). The V gene lost 5 bases and the J gene lost 4 bases, with 21 bases spanning the gap. CDR1 and CDR2 (germline): SGHVS, FNYEAQ. This CDR3 contains 16 residues.

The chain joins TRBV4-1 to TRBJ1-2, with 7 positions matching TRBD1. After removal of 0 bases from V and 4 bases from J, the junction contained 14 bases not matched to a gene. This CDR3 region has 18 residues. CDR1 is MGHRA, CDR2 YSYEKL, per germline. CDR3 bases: TGCGCCAGCAGCCAAGAGCGAGGGGGACAGCCTTCTTTCTATGGCTACACCTTC. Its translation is CASSQERGGQPSFYGYTF.

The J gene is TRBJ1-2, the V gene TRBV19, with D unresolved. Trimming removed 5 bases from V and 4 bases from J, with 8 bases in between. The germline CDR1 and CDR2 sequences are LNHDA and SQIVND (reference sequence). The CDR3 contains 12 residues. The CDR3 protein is CASSSGFYGYTF. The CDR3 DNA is TGTGCCAGTAGTTCGGGATTCTATGGCTACACCTTC.

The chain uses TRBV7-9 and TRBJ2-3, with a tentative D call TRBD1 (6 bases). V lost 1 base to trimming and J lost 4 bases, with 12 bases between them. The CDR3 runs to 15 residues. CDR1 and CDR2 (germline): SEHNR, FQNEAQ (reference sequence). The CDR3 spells CASSLDGRGSDTQYF. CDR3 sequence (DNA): TGTGCCAGCAGCTTAGATGGCAGGGGCTCAGATACGCAGTATTTT.

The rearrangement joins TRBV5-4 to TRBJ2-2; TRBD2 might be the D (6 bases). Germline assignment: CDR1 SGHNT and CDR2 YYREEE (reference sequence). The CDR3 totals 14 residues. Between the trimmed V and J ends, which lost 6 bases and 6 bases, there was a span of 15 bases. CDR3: CASTSAGSPGELFF. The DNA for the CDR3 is TGTGCCAGCACCAGCGCCGGGAGCCCCGGGGAGCTGTTTTTT.

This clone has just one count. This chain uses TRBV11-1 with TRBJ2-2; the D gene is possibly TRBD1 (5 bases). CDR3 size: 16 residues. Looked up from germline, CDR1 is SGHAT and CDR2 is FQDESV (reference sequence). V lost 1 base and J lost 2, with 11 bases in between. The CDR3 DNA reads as TGTGCCAGCAGCTTAGAGTGGGGCACTAACACCGGGGAGCTGTTTTTT. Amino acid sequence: CASSLEWGTNTGELFF.

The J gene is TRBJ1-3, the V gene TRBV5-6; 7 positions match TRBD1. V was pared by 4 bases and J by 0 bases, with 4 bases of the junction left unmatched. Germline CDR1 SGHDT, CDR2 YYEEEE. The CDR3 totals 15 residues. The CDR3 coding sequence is TGTGCCAGCAGCCGAGGGACAGCCTCTGGAAACACCATATATTTT. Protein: CASSRGTASGNTIYF.

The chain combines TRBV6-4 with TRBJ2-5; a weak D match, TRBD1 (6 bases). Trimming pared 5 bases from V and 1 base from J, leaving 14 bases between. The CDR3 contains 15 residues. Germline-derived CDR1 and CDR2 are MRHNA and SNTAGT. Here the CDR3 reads CASSLRGGVQETQYF. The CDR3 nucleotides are TGTGCCAGCAGTCTCAGGGGTGGGGTCCAAGAGACCCAGTACTTC.

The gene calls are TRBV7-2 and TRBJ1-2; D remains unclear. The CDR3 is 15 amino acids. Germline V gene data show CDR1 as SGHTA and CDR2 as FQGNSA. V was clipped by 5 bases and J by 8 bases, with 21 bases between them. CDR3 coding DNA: TGTGCCAGCAGCGCCACCCCGGGCTCCCCGCAGGGCTACACCTTC. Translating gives CASSATPGSPQGYTF.

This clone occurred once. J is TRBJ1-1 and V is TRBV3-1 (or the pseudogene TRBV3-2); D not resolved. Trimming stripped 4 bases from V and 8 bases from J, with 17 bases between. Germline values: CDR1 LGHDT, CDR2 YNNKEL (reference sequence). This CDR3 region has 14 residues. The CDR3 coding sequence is TGTGCCAGCAGCCCTTCAACGTTGGGCGGCGAAGCTTTCTTT. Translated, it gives CASSPSTLGGEAFF.

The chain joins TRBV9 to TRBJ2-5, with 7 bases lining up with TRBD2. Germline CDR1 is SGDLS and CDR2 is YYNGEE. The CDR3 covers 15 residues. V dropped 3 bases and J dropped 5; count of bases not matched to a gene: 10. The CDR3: CASSGGSGIAETQYF. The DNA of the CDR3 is TGTGCCAGCAGCGGAGGGAGCGGGATTGCTGAGACCCAGTACTTC.

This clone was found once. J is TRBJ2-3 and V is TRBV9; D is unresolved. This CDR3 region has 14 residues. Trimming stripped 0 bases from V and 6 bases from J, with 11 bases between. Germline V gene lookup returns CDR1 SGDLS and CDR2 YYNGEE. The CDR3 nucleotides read TGTGCCAGCAGCGTAGACGTCGCATCTGATACGCAGTATTTT. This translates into CASSVDVASDTQYF.

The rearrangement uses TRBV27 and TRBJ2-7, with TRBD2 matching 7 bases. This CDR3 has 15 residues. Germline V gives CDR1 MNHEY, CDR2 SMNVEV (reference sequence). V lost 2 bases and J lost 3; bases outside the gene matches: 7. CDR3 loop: CASSLASGLFYEQYF. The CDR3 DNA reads TGTGCCAGCAGTTTAGCTAGCGGCCTATTCTACGAGCAGTACTTC.

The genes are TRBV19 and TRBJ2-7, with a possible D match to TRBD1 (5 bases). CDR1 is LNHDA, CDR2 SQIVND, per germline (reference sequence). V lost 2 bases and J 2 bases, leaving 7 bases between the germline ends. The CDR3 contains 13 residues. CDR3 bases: TGTGCCAGTAGTATACAGGGTCCCTACGAGCAGTACTTC. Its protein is CASSIQGPYEQYF.

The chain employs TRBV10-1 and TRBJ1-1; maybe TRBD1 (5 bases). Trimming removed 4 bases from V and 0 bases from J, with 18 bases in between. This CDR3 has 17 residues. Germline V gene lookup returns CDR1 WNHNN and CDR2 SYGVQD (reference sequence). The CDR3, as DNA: TGCGCCAGCAGTGGATCCACCGGGGGGTCCATGAACACTGAAGCTTTCTTT. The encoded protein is CASSGSTGGSMNTEAFF.

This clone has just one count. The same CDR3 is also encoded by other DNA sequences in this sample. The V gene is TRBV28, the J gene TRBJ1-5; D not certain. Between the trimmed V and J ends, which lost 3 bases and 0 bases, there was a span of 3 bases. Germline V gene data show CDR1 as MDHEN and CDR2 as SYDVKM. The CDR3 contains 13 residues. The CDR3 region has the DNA TGTGCCAGCAGTTTGGGTAGCAATCAGCCCCAGCATTTT. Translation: CASSLGSNQPQHF.